Listed here are 25 T cell receptor beta chains from one sample, sequenced in a study of T cells after somatic rescue of genetic block. Repertoires were generated with immunoSEQ multiplex PCR, while TCRdb's copy carries only in-frame clones and drops some. The sample consists of some 13,000 clones, 60% to 75% of them appearing once. Input material: peripheral blood mononuclear cells (PBMCs). The receptors were sampled from a boy between 10 and 17 years old.

CDR3 nucleotide sequence: TGTGCCAGCAGTTTATCCCCGGGGGGTCCAGAGACCCAGTACTTC. Protein product: CASSLSPGGPETQYF. The chain links TRBV28 to TRBJ2-5; 7 bases match TRBD2. V shed 1 base, J shed 4 bases, and the junction held 6 bases outside the gene matches. CDR3 size: 15 residues. Germline V gene data show CDR1 as MDHEN and CDR2 as SYDVKM.

This clone was counted between two and nine times. V is TRBV7-4 and J is TRBJ2-7, with TRBD1 matching 9 bases. This CDR3 comprises 18 residues. Germline values: CDR1 SGHVT, CDR2 SQSDAQ. With 1 base clipped from V and 1 base from J, the junction kept 11 bases outside the gene matches. CDR3 amino acids: CASSLGQGDQRISYEQYF. The CDR3 nucleotides are TGTGCCAGCAGCTTAGGACAGGGGGACCAGCGGATTTCCTACGAGCAGTACTTC.

The gene calls are TRBV11-2 and TRBJ1-2; tentatively, D is TRBD1 (6 bases). Germline CDR1 is SGHAT and CDR2 is FQNNGV. The CDR3 covers 16 residues. V was clipped by 1 base and J by 5 bases, with 17 bases between them. CDR3 nucleotide sequence: TGTGCCAGCAGCTTAGCCGGACAGCTGGGCTTTTATGGCTACACCTTC. As protein: CASSLAGQLGFYGYTF.

The V and J genes are TRBV12-2 and TRBJ2-7; the table's D call, TRBD1, was not checked against the DNA. TRBV12-2 is noted as a pseudogene. CDR3 length equals 18 residues. This CDR3 is CASRLASQGALKLYEQYF. The CDR3 coding sequence is TGTGCAAGTCGCTTAGCCTCACAGGGGGCCCTCAAGCTCTACGAGCAGTACTTC.

This clone was seen more than once but under ten times. The chain has TRBV9 and TRBJ2-1; the D gene is possibly TRBD2 (7 bases). Germline V gene sequence: CDR1 SGDLS, CDR2 YYNGEE. There are 15 residues in the CDR3. V lost 2 bases and J 2 bases, leaving 11 bases between the germline ends. In DNA, the CDR3 is TGTGCCAGCAGCGTGTTCGGGGGGCCCTACAATGAGCAGTTCTTC. Its translation is CASSVFGGPYNEQFF.

The J gene is TRBJ1-1, the V gene TRBV27; D is unresolved. Trimming took off 5 bases at V and 1 base at J, with 8 bases between the two ends. The CDR3 spans 13 residues. Germline V gene lookup returns CDR1 MNHEY and CDR2 SMNVEV (reference sequence). CDR3 in amino acids: CASSPRPNTEAFF. Written as DNA, the CDR3 is TGTGCCAGCAGTCCCCGGCCGAACACTGAAGCTTTCTTT.

V and J are TRBV5-1 and TRBJ2-5; 9 nucleotides align to TRBD1. This CDR3 has 13 amino acids. Trimming took 6 bases from V and 3 from J; bases not matched to a gene: 3. From germline, CDR1 is SGHRS and CDR2 YFSETQ. DNA of the CDR3: TGCGCCAGCATGGGACAGGGAAAAGAGACCCAGTACTTC. Translating it yields CASMGQGKETQYF.

The chain couples TRBV28 to TRBJ2-7; D might be TRBD2 (5 bases). The V gene lost 8 bases and the J gene lost 3 bases, with 14 bases spanning the gap. Per germline, CDR1 MDHEN and CDR2 SYDVKM. The CDR3 covers 13 residues. The chain's CDR3 is CASRQRGFYEQYF. The DNA of the CDR3 is TGTGCCAGCCGCCAAAGAGGGTTCTACGAGCAGTACTTC.

This chain connects TRBV5-1 to TRBJ1-1, with D perhaps TRBD1 (5 bases). This CDR3 contains 13 residues. CDR1 and CDR2 (germline): SGHRS, YFSETQ. V lost 4 bases to trimming and J lost 11 bases, with 18 bases between them. The CDR3 region is CASSRGTSEWAFF. The CDR3 DNA follows: TGCGCCAGCAGCCGCGGGACCTCCGAGTGGGCTTTCTTT.

J is TRBJ1-4 and V is TRBV6-5; tentative D call: TRBD1 (5 bases). The V and J ends lost 5 bases and 3 bases respectively, with 13 bases between them. Germline V gene data show CDR1 as MNHEY and CDR2 as SVGAGI. This CDR3 region has 15 residues. The CDR3, as DNA: TGTGCCAGCAGTGCCAACAGGTCACCTAATGAAAAACTGTTTTTT. Residues: CASSANRSPNEKLFF.

This clone was observed once. The V call is TRBV6-5, the J call TRBJ1-1; weak D call: TRBD1 (5 bases). The CDR3 totals 13 residues. Trimming shortened V by 2 bases and J by 1 base, and 5 bases separated the two germline ends. The germline CDR1 and CDR2 sequences are MNHEY and SVGAGI. CDR3: CASSYTGNTEAFF. In DNA, the CDR3 is TGTGCCAGCAGTTACACAGGGAACACTGAAGCTTTCTTT.

This clone was picked up a small number of times. The chain couples TRBV6-8 to TRBJ1-2; D remains ambiguous. The CDR3 runs 14 residues. Trimming pared 0 bases from V and 8 bases from J, leaving 13 bases between. Looked up from germline, CDR1 is MNHGY and CDR2 is SAAAGT. CDR3 residues: CASSYSDREWGYTF. DNA of the CDR3: TGTGCCAGCAGTTACTCGGATAGGGAATGGGGCTACACCTTC.

V and J are TRBV19 and TRBJ2-7; TRBD2 agrees at 13 bases. Germline V gene data show CDR1 as LNHDA and CDR2 as SQIVND (reference sequence). There are 18 residues in the CDR3. Trimming cost V 5 bases and J 2 bases; bases outside gene matches: 12. The CDR3 DNA is TGTGCCAGTAGTTCTAGAGGAACTAGCGGGGGGGCTGCCTACGAGCAGTACTTC. Its protein product is CASSSRGTSGGAAYEQYF.

The rearrangement uses TRBV5-1 and TRBJ2-2; D not resolved. The CDR3 runs 14 residues. Germline assignment: CDR1 SGHRS and CDR2 YFSETQ. Trimming removed 0 bases from V and 4 bases from J, with 7 bases in between. CDR3 sequence (DNA): TGCGCCAGCAGCTTGGCCGGGCTCACCGGGGAGCTGTTTTTT. Its translation: CASSLAGLTGELFF.

CDR3 sequence reads: CASSLGEGAYGYTF. CDR3 in DNA: TGCGCCAGCAGCTTGGGGGAAGGGGCCTATGGCTACACCTTC. The rearrangement links TRBV5-1 to TRBJ1-2; D is perhaps TRBD1 (5 bases). V was pared by 0 bases and J by 4 bases, with 10 bases between. CDR1 and CDR2 from the germline V gene are SGHRS and YFSETQ. This CDR3 comprises 14 residues.

V usage is TRBV19 and J usage is TRBJ2-7, with TRBD1 identical over 7 bases. The CDR3 is 13 amino acids. The V gene end was trimmed by 8 bases and the J gene end by 3 bases; junction bases not matched to a gene: 7. Germline-derived CDR1 and CDR2 are LNHDA and SQIVND (reference sequence). In nucleotides, the CDR3 is TGTGCCAGTCACGACAGGGCGGGCTACGAGCAGTACTTC. It translates to CASHDRAGYEQYF. Together with reference TRBV19 and TRBJ2-7, the CDR3 gives the full variable domain: DGGITQSPKYLFRKEGQNVTLSCEQNLNHDAMYWYRQDPGQGLRLIYYSQIVNDFQKGDIAEGYSVSREKKESFPLTVTSAQKNPTAFYLCASHDRAGYEQYFGPGTRLTVT.

The genes are TRBV5-1 and TRBJ2-3; TRBD2 agrees at 10 bases. The trim removed 0 bases at V and 4 bases at J, leaving 5 bases unmatched. The V gene's germline CDR1 is SGHRS and CDR2 YFSETQ. The CDR3 has 16 amino acids. The CDR3 DNA is TGCGCCAGCAGCTTGGGAGCGGGAGGGCCCTCAGATACGCAGTATTTT. This translates into CASSLGAGGPSDTQYF.

The chain combines TRBV14 with TRBJ1-5; D may be TRBD1 (6 bases). CDR3 size: 18 residues. CDR1 and CDR2 (germline): SGHDN, FVKESK. V shed 0 bases and J shed 7 bases, with 22 bases lying between them. The CDR3 nucleotides are TGTGCCAGCAGCCAAGAGAAAGGAAGCAGGGGAGTCGAGCAGCCCCAGCATTTT. It yields the protein CASSQEKGSRGVEQPQHF.

The chain uses TRBV6-6 and TRBJ1-6; 7 nucleotides line up with TRBD1. The CDR3 length is 15 residues. J gave up 7 bases and V 4 bases, and 7 bases lay outside the gene matches. Germline V gene data show CDR1 as MNHNY and CDR2 as SVGAGI (reference sequence). The CDR3 is CASSFRDSRNSPLHF. The CDR3, as DNA: TGTGCCAGCAGTTTCCGGGACAGCCGCAATTCACCCCTCCACTTT.

The chain combines TRBV6-1 with TRBJ2-5; D call uncertain. V lost 4 bases and J 3 bases, leaving 6 bases between the germline ends. CDR3 size: 12 residues. Germline V lookup: CDR1 MNHNS, CDR2 SASEGT. CDR3 sequence reads: CASSGTEETQYF. CDR3 sequence (DNA): TGTGCCAGCAGTGGGACGGAAGAGACCCAGTACTTC.

This chain's CDR3 is CATLRDREGETQYF. The CDR3 coding sequence is TGTGCCACACTCCGGGACAGGGAGGGCGAGACCCAGTACTTC. This sequence joins TRBV6-1 and TRBJ2-5, with TRBD1 matching 9 bases. Per the germline V gene, CDR1 is MNHNS and CDR2 is SASEGT. This CDR3 region has 14 residues. V lost 10 bases to trimming and J lost 5 bases; unmatched junction nucleotides: 11.

The chain has TRBV11-2 and TRBJ1-4; unclear D gene. Germline values: CDR1 SGHAT, CDR2 FQNNGV. The CDR3 runs 14 residues. V was trimmed by 3 bases and J by 0 bases, leaving 5 bases between them. Here the CDR3 reads CASSFLATNEKLFF. The CDR3 region has the DNA TGTGCCAGCAGCTTCCTTGCAACTAATGAAAAACTGTTTTTT.

The chain joins TRBV2 to TRBJ2-4; D gene unclear. V lost 2 bases, J lost 0 bases, and 8 bases lay in between. The CDR3 has 15 amino acids. The germline V gene encodes CDR1 SNHLY and CDR2 FYNNEI. CDR3 in amino acids: CASSESPIAKNIQYF. The DNA of the CDR3 is TGTGCCAGCAGTGAATCACCTATAGCCAAAAACATTCAGTACTTC.

This clone is labeled medium-sized. This chain connects TRBV7-4 to TRBJ1-4; D perhaps matches TRBD1 (5 bases). The CDR3 extends over 18 amino acids. V was pared by 4 bases and J by 4 bases, with 22 bases between. Per the germline V gene, CDR1 is SGHVT and CDR2 is SQSDAQ. Here the CDR3 reads CASSSTPGRTNVNEKLFF. The CDR3 nucleotides read TGTGCCAGCAGCTCCACACCGGGACGAACTAACGTTAATGAAAAACTGTTTTTT.

This sequence joins TRBV7-2 and TRBJ2-6, with D perhaps matching TRBD2 (5 bases). The CDR3 is 16 amino acids. Trimming took off 5 bases at V and 0 bases at J, with 11 bases between the two ends. In germline, CDR1 is SGHTA, CDR2 FQGNSA. CDR3 residues: CASSLLGSSGANVLTF. CDR3 nucleotides: TGTGCCAGCAGCCTCCTAGGGAGCTCTGGGGCCAACGTCCTGACTTTC.